These 15 T cell receptor beta chains were sequenced from one sample in a study of long-term antiretroviral therapy in people with HIV. A v3.0 immunoSEQ assay was performed at survey level. Profiled with immunoSEQ multiplex PCR; TCRdb holds only in-frame clones, not every one. The sample records 20,000 to 30,000 clones, more than 65% being singletons. The sequencing here drew on unsorted PBMCs, taken 3 years after starting antiretroviral therapy. The receptors originated from a middle-aged man with HIV.

V usage is TRBV5-1 and J usage is TRBJ2-5; D not resolved. Trimming took off 0 bases at V and 1 base at J, with 4 bases between the two ends. There are 13 residues in the CDR3. Per germline, CDR1 SGHRS and CDR2 YFSETQ. CDR3 DNA sequence: TGCGCCAGCAGCTTGGACCCCCAAGAGACCCAGTACTTC. Protein sequence: CASSLDPQETQYF.

The genes are TRBV9 and TRBJ1-2; tentatively, D is TRBD1 (5 bases). CDR3 length: 13 residues. Per germline, CDR1 SGDLS and CDR2 YYNGEE. Trimming removed 0 bases from V and 3 bases from J, with 6 bases in between. CDR3 DNA: TGTGCCAGCAGCGTAGAGGGGCACTATGGCTACACCTTC. It yields the protein CASSVEGHYGYTF. Full variable domain (rest looked up from reference TRBV9 and TRBJ1-2): DSGVTQTPKHLITATGQRVTLRCSPRSGDLSVYWYQQSLDQGLQFLIQYYNGEERAKGNILERFSAQQFPDLHSELNLSSLELGDSALYFCASSVEGHYGYTFGSGTRLTVV.

This clone showed up just once. The J gene is TRBJ2-3, the V gene TRBV11-3, with TRBD1 matching 11 bases. Germline lookup yields CDR1 SGHNT and CDR2 YENEEA. After removal of 4 bases from V and 4 bases from J, the junction contained 7 bases not matched to a gene. The CDR3 length is 16 residues. CDR3 residues: CASSWTGGWSADTQYF. The CDR3 nucleotides are TGTGCCAGCAGCTGGACAGGGGGCTGGAGCGCAGATACGCAGTATTTT. The full variable domain, rest sourced from reference TRBV11-3 and TRBJ2-3, is EAGVVQSPRYKIIEKKQPVAFWCNPISGHNTLYWYLQNLGQGPELLIRYENEEAVDDSQLPKDRFSAERLKGVDSTLKIQPAELGDSAVYLCASSWTGGWSADTQYFGPGTRLTVL.

The chain couples TRBV5-1 to TRBJ1-3; possibly TRBD1 for D (6 bases). Trimming took off 0 bases at V and 8 bases at J, with 12 bases between the two ends. Germline V CDR1 and CDR2: SGHRS, YFSETQ. This CDR3 region has 14 residues. This CDR3 is CASSLDTGSDTIYF. CDR3 DNA: TGCGCCAGCAGCTTGGATACAGGGAGTGACACCATATATTTT.

The genes are TRBV7-6 and TRBJ1-3, with D possibly being TRBD1 (5 bases). Germline V CDR1 and CDR2: SGHVS, FNYEAQ. V was clipped by 1 base and J by 7 bases, with 8 bases between them. The CDR3 is made up of 13 amino acids. The CDR3 reads CASSLGEGNTIYF. In nucleotides, the CDR3 is TGTGCCAGCAGCTTAGGCGAGGGGAACACCATATATTTT.

This clone showed up just a few times. The chain recombines TRBV7-9 with TRBJ2-7; TRBD1 matches at 8 bases. CDR1 and CDR2 from the germline V gene are SEHNR and FQNEAQ (reference sequence). Trimming cost V 1 base and J 1 base; bases outside gene matches: 3. CDR3 length equals 15 residues. The CDR3 is CASSLGQGLSYEQYF. CDR3 DNA sequence: TGTGCCAGCAGCTTAGGACAGGGGCTGTCCTACGAGCAGTACTTC.

This rearrangement joins TRBV6-1 to TRBJ2-7, with 8 nucleotides matching TRBD2. V lost 0 bases to trimming and J lost 2 bases; unmatched junction nucleotides: 0. Germline V gene data show CDR1 as MNHNS and CDR2 as SASEGT. The CDR3 consists of 14 residues. CDR3 sequence (DNA): TGTGCCAGCAGTGAAGCGCGGGAGGCCTACGAGCAGTACTTC. Translating it yields CASSEAREAYEQYF.

The chain couples TRBV6-1 to TRBJ2-3; TRBD2 matches at 7 bases. This CDR3 has 16 amino acids. V shed 0 bases, J shed 2 bases, and the junction held 5 bases outside the gene matches. Germline CDR1 and CDR2: MNHNS and SASEGT. The CDR3 DNA reads as TGTGCCAGCAGTGAAGCTCTAGCGGACCCCACAGATACGCAGTATTTT. Translation gives CASSEALADPTDTQYF.

The chain employs TRBV27 and TRBJ2-4; TRBD2 aligns across 13 bases. V lost 4 bases, J lost 0 bases, and 9 bases stayed unmatched. The germline CDR1 and CDR2 sequences are MNHEY and SMNVEV (reference sequence). The CDR3 is 19 residues long. The CDR3 DNA sequence: TGTGCCAGCAGTTCCCGGACTAGCGGGGGAGCTCTAGCCAAAAACATTCAGTACTTC. It translates to CASSSRTSGGALAKNIQYF.

This chain joins TRBV5-1 and TRBJ2-7; D perhaps matches TRBD2 (6 bases). CDR1 SGHRS and CDR2 YFSETQ come from the germline V gene. The CDR3 length is 15 residues. The V end lost 0 bases, the J end lost 0 bases, and 10 bases lay between the germline ends. This CDR3 is CASSLVGGGSYEQYF. CDR3 DNA: TGCGCCAGCAGCTTGGTTGGGGGAGGCTCCTACGAGCAGTACTTC.

The rearrangement links TRBV14 to TRBJ1-4; no definite D call. With 0 bases removed from V and 0 bases from J, the gap between germline ends came to 11 bases. The CDR3 length is 17 residues. CDR1 and CDR2 (germline): SGHDN, FVKESK. CDR3 in amino acids: CASSQDLGRSTNEKLFF. Written as DNA, the CDR3 is TGTGCCAGCAGCCAAGATTTAGGTCGGTCAACTAATGAAAAACTGTTTTTT. The full variable domain, with the rest looked up from reference TRBV14 and TRBJ1-4, is EAGVTQFPSHSVIEKGQTVTLRCDPISGHDNLYWYRRVMGKEIKFLLHFVKESKQDESGMPNNRFLAERTGGTYSTLKVQPAELEDSGVYFCASSQDLGRSTNEKLFFGSGTQLSVL.

In nucleotides, the CDR3 is TGTGCCAGCAGCCTCGGAACCGAGCAGTACTTC. Amino acids: CASSLGTEQYF. The V and J genes are TRBV6-6 and TRBJ2-7; unclear D gene. The CDR3 has 11 residues. V lost 6 bases and J lost 6, with 9 bases in between. The germline gives CDR1 MNHNY, CDR2 SVGAGI (reference sequence).

This chain uses TRBV4-1 with TRBJ1-6, with D hard to call. Trimming removed 1 base at V and 9 bases at J, with 10 bases between. CDR1 is MGHRA, CDR2 YSYEKL, per germline. The CDR3 covers 14 residues. The CDR3 region has the DNA TGCGCCAGCAGCCAAGCCCCTGTCGGTTCACCCCTCCACTTT. Translated: CASSQAPVGSPLHF.

V and J are TRBV27 and TRBJ2-7; D not resolved. The germline V gene encodes CDR1 MNHEY and CDR2 SMNVEV (reference sequence). V lost 6 bases and J lost 6, with 15 bases in between. The CDR3 contains 13 residues. The CDR3 DNA reads TGTGCCAGCAGCCACGGGCCAGGTTCCGAGCAGTACTTC. This codes for CASSHGPGSEQYF.

V is TRBV5-4 and J is TRBJ2-2, with D possibly matching TRBD1 (6 bases). V gave up 2 bases and J gave up 0 bases, with 8 bases separating them. Germline-derived CDR1 and CDR2 are SGHNT and YYREEE (reference sequence). This CDR3 spans 15 amino acids. CDR3 DNA sequence: TGTGCCAGCAGCTTAGGGGGTACGAACACCGGGGAGCTGTTTTTT. Protein product: CASSLGGTNTGELFF. Supplemented by reference TRBV5-4 and TRBJ2-2, the full variable domain reads ETGVTQSPTHLIKTRGQQVTLRCSSQSGHNTVSWYQQALGQGPQFIFQYYREEENGRGNFPPRFSGLQFPNYSSELNVNALELDDSALYLCASSLGGTNTGELFFGEGSRLTVL.